A selection of T cell receptor beta chains follows, all from one sample in a study of patients and donors after allogeneic stem cell transplantation. Via MiXCR, TCRdb re-called the RT-PCR reads, giving one row per CDR3 protein. The sample yields 190,000 or so distinct CDR3 sequences, less than 45% seen once. Sequencing input: blood, either unsorted or a sorted T cell fraction (not recorded which). These receptors all come from a human donor who was either an allogeneic HSCT recipient or a stem cell or donor lymphocyte infusion donor (not recorded which). It is not recorded whose cells these are; they may come from a transplant donor. Each CDR3 is given with its conserved first and last residue. The order of the fields is clone size, D gene, J gene, V gene, CDR3 DNA, CDR3 protein. The D gene is left open where the match is weak. For some rows the clone size is stated as once, few or many, or as a class when expanded; others skip it.

abundance: NA
d_gene: TRBD1
j_gene: TRBJ2-7
v_gene: TRBV20-1
CDR3nt: TGCAGTGCTAGACCTTGGGACAGGGCCAATTACGAGCAGTACTTC
CDR3aa: CSARPWDRANYEQYF

abundance: once
d_gene: NA
j_gene: TRBJ1-1
v_gene: TRBV15
CDR3nt: TGTGCCACCAGCCGGCGGGCCCTGAACACTGAAGCTTTCTTT
CDR3aa: CATSRRALNTEAFF

abundance: few
d_gene: NA
j_gene: TRBJ1-1
v_gene: TRBV20-1
CDR3nt: TGCAGTGCTTCTCCGGGACTAGGAGCTTTCTTT
CDR3aa: CSASPGLGAFF

abundance: NA
d_gene: NA
j_gene: TRBJ2-2
v_gene: TRBV24-1
CDR3nt: TGTGCCTGCAAACAAAAGAACACCGGGGAGCTGTTTTTT
CDR3aa: CACKQKNTGELFF

abundance: few
d_gene: NA
j_gene: TRBJ1-4
v_gene: TRBV28
CDR3nt: TGTGCCAGCAGTTTAGGTCCGTGGGGGGAAAAACTGTTTTTT
CDR3aa: CASSLGPWGEKLFF

abundance: few
d_gene: NA
j_gene: TRBJ1-1
v_gene: TRBV10-3
CDR3nt: TGTGCCATCAGTGACCCTTCCGCTAAAATCGGCACTGAAGCTTTCTTT
CDR3aa: CAISDPSAKIGTEAFF

abundance: NA
d_gene: NA
j_gene: TRBJ2-7
v_gene: TRBV28
CDR3nt: TGTGCCAGCAGTTTGTCTACAGGTGTCAACGAGCAGTACTTC
CDR3aa: CASSLSTGVNEQYF

abundance: few
d_gene: NA
j_gene: TRBJ2-1
v_gene: TRBV27
CDR3nt: TGTGCCAGCAGTTCATCCCGCGATGAGCAGTTCTTC
CDR3aa: CASSSSRDEQFF

abundance: NA
d_gene: NA
j_gene: TRBJ1-6
v_gene: TRBV9
CDR3nt: TGTGCCAGCAGCGTAGATGGGGGGAATTCACCCCTCCACTTT
CDR3aa: CASSVDGGNSPLHF

abundance: few
d_gene: NA
j_gene: TRBJ1-2
v_gene: TRBV29-1
CDR3nt: TGCAGCGCCCGGTCGAGGGACGCTAACTATGGCTACACCTTC
CDR3aa: CSARSRDANYGYTF

abundance: NA
d_gene: NA
j_gene: TRBJ1-1
v_gene: TRBV5-6
CDR3nt: TGTGCCAGCAGTGAAATGACGACTGAAGCTTTCTTT
CDR3aa: CASSEMTTEAFF

abundance: NA
d_gene: NA
j_gene: TRBJ1-1
v_gene: TRBV7-2
CDR3nt: TGTGCCAGCAGCTTTTTGGCCCGCACTAAAGCTTTCTTT
CDR3aa: CASSFLARTKAFF

abundance: NA
d_gene: NA
j_gene: TRBJ1-1
v_gene: TRBV2
CDR3nt: TGTGCCTGCAGTGAAAGATCGAACACTGAAGCTTTCTTT
CDR3aa: CACSERSNTEAFF

abundance: NA
d_gene: NA
j_gene: TRBJ2-7
v_gene: TRBV28
CDR3nt: TGTGCCAGCAGGAACCCGGCGAGCCACGAGCAGTACTTC
CDR3aa: CASRNPASHEQYF

abundance: NA
d_gene: NA
j_gene: TRBJ2-5
v_gene: TRBV5-6
CDR3nt: TGTGCCAGCAGCTTGGGATTGGGCGCATGGGGTACGCGAGAGACCCAGTACTTC
CDR3aa: CASSLGLGAWGTRETQYF

abundance: NA
d_gene: TRBD2
j_gene: TRBJ2-7
v_gene: TRBV28
CDR3nt: TGTGCCACCATCCCTGCTAGCGGGTGGGAGCAGTACTTC
CDR3aa: CATIPASGWEQYF

abundance: NA
d_gene: TRBD2
j_gene: TRBJ2-1
v_gene: TRBV7-6
CDR3nt: TGTGCCAGCAGCTTAGTAACAGCGGGAGTTATAAGTGAGCAGTTCTTC
CDR3aa: CASSLVTAGVISEQFF

abundance: NA
d_gene: NA
j_gene: TRBJ1-4
v_gene: TRBV7-2
CDR3nt: TGTGCCAGCAGCTTATCGGCAGGGGATGAAAAACTGTTTTTT
CDR3aa: CASSLSAGDEKLFF

abundance: few
d_gene: NA
j_gene: TRBJ2-7
v_gene: TRBV6-5
CDR3nt: TGTGCCAGCAGTTACGAACAGGGTCTCGAGCAGTACTTC
CDR3aa: CASSYEQGLEQYF

abundance: NA
d_gene: NA
j_gene: TRBJ2-1
v_gene: TRBV4-3
CDR3nt: TGCGCCAGCAGCCAAGATGGAAATGAGCAGTTCTTC
CDR3aa: CASSQDGNEQFF

abundance: NA
d_gene: TRBD1
j_gene: TRBJ2-7
v_gene: TRBV12-3/TRBV12-4
CDR3nt: TGTGCCAGCAGTATCGGACAGGCATCCTACGAGCAGTACTTC
CDR3aa: CASSIGQASYEQYF